The rows below give T cell receptor beta chains drawn from one sample of a study of blood T cell repertoires in COVID-19. The method was immunoSEQ multiplex PCR; TCRdb's version includes in-frame clones alone and lacks a portion of them. This sample yields 300,000 to 450,000 clones, of which roughly 84% are seen a single time; over 0.8% belongs to the top ten. The sequenced sample was PBMCs or T cells enriched from blood (not recorded which). Source of these receptors: a young woman who had recovered from COVID-19. Both conserved end residues are part of each CDR3. Each record gives: J gene, D gene, V gene, clone size, CDR3 protein, CDR3 DNA. The D gene is left open where the match is weak. Clone size is stated in some rows and not others, as once, few, many or a class when expanded.

j_call: TRBJ2-3
d_call: -
v_call: TRBV15
clone_size: -
cdr3_aa: CATSSPGATLNTQYF
cdr3_nt: TGTGCCACCAGCTCCCCGGGAGCGACGCTGAATACGCAGTATTTT

j_call: TRBJ1-4
d_call: TRBD1
v_call: TRBV19
clone_size: -
cdr3_aa: CASRETRTGPREKLFF
cdr3_nt: TGTGCCAGCCGGGAAACAAGGACAGGCCCCAGAGAAAAACTGTTTTTT

j_call: TRBJ1-1
d_call: -
v_call: TRBV28
clone_size: -
cdr3_aa: CASSLGTKNTEAFF
cdr3_nt: TGTGCCAGCAGTTTAGGGACAAAGAACACTGAAGCTTTCTTT

j_call: TRBJ2-2
d_call: TRBD1
v_call: TRBV10-3
clone_size: -
cdr3_aa: CAIRNFLEGARGGELFF
cdr3_nt: TGTGCCATCAGGAACTTCTTAGAGGGGGCGCGTGGAGGGGAGCTGTTTTTT

j_call: TRBJ1-4
d_call: -
v_call: TRBV2
clone_size: few
cdr3_aa: CASSDGRQPSGEKLFF
cdr3_nt: TGTGCCAGCAGTGATGGCAGGCAGCCGTCGGGGGAAAAACTGTTTTTT

j_call: TRBJ2-5
d_call: -
v_call: TRBV10-2
clone_size: -
cdr3_aa: CASSYGLTDGAQYF
cdr3_nt: TGCGCCAGCAGCTATGGACTAACAGATGGGGCCCAGTACTTC

j_call: TRBJ1-4
d_call: -
v_call: TRBV18
clone_size: -
cdr3_aa: CASSPSSGKGGEKLFF
cdr3_nt: TGTGCCAGCTCACCATCGTCCGGGAAAGGAGGGGAAAAACTGTTTTTT

j_call: TRBJ1-1
d_call: -
v_call: TRBV25-1
clone_size: -
cdr3_aa: CASSHGQHEAFF
cdr3_nt: TGTGCCAGCAGCCACGGACAGCATGAAGCTTTCTTT

j_call: TRBJ2-1
d_call: TRBD2
v_call: TRBV7-7
clone_size: -
cdr3_aa: CASSFGSGGADEQFF
cdr3_nt: TGTGCCAGCAGCTTTGGTAGCGGGGGGGCCGATGAGCAGTTCTTC

j_call: TRBJ1-6
d_call: -
v_call: TRBV9
clone_size: -
cdr3_aa: CASSADSEASPLHF
cdr3_nt: TGTGCCAGCAGCGCCGACAGCGAGGCTTCACCCCTCCACTTT

j_call: TRBJ2-1
d_call: TRBD2
v_call: TRBV7-2
clone_size: few
cdr3_aa: CASSWGEERGVNYNEQFF
cdr3_nt: TGTGCCAGCAGCTGGGGGGAGGAGCGGGGAGTCAACTACAATGAGCAGTTCTTC

j_call: TRBJ2-5
d_call: -
v_call: TRBV7-2
clone_size: -
cdr3_aa: CASSTNRGETQYF
cdr3_nt: TGTGCCAGCAGCACGAATCGCGGGGAGACCCAGTACTTC

j_call: TRBJ1-5
d_call: -
v_call: TRBV6-5
clone_size: -
cdr3_aa: CASDGGASNQPQHF
cdr3_nt: TGTGCCAGCGACGGCGGGGCGAGCAATCAGCCCCAGCATTTT

j_call: TRBJ2-2
d_call: TRBD1
v_call: TRBV19
clone_size: -
cdr3_aa: CASSIGQGATGELFF
cdr3_nt: TGTGCCAGTAGTATAGGGCAGGGGGCGACCGGGGAGCTGTTTTTT